This T cell receptor (beta chain) was observed in a study of blood T cell repertoires in COVID-19. Across the study: Acute and convalescent COVID-19 specimens originated in the United States, Italy and Spain. Sample material is recorded as cDNA or gDNA derived from T cells, B-cell-depleted T cells, or PBMCs.

It was during active infection that Seattle patients were enrolled and then longitudinally followed. Germline loops: CDR1 MDHEN, CDR2 SYDVKM. V lost 7 bases and J 1 base, leaving 7 bases between the germline ends. The CDR3 contains 12 residues. Authors' processing steps: It was from reference gene primer amplification that nucleated cell counts were estimated. Only in-frame clones appear in the TCRdb table, and some are missing; sequencing was by immunoSEQ multiplex PCR. V and J calls and clone size are those listed in that table; D and trimming were worked out from the DNA. The sample contains some 180,000 clones, 70% to 90% of which appear only once.

This sequence joins TRBV28 and TRBJ2-5; D gene ambiguous. What was sequenced was peripheral blood. The sequence came from a woman over 75 with COVID-19, enrolled during active disease. The chain's CDR3 is CASTRFQETQYF. CDR3 coding DNA: TGTGCCAGCACTAGGTTCCAAGAGACCCAGTACTTC.